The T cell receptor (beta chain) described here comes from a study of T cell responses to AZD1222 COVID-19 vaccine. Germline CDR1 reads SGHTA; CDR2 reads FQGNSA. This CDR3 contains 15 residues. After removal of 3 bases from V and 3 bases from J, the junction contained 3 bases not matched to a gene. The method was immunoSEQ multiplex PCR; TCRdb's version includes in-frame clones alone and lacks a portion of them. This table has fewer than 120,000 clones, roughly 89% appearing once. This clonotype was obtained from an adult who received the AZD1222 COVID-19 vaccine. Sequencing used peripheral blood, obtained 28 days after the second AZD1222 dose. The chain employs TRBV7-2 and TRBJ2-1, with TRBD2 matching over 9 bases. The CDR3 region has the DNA TGTGCCAGCAGCTTGGCTAGCGGGGACTACAATGAGCAGTTCTTC. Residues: CASSLASGDYNEQFF.